A selection of T cell receptor beta chains follows, all from one sample in a study of CD8 T cells in Susac syndrome. TCRdb re-called the immunoSEQ multiplex PCR reads through MiXCR, storing one row per CDR3 protein. Of about 90,000 distinct CDR3 sequences listed, approximately 96% were seen once; the top ten hold 0.62%. Sequences were obtained from CD8+ T cells from PBMCs. These TCRs come from a human donor with Susac syndrome. Both conserved end residues are part of each CDR3.

V,J,CDR3
TRBV20-1,TRBJ1-5,CSASLGQGNQPQHF
TRBV7-9,TRBJ2-7,CASSSQVYEQYF
TRBV7-9,TRBJ2-1,CASSLAGSYNEQFF
TRBV30,TRBJ2-5,CAWSSSGGYQETQYF
TRBV6-5,TRBJ2-5,CASSYGLAGGETQYF
TRBV20-1,TRBJ1-3,CSARDPDRNTIYF
TRBV29-1,TRBJ1-6,CSVARDGNSPLHF
TRBV19,TRBJ1-6,CASNQRVDYAGSPLHF
TRBV5-1,TRBJ1-1,CASSLSRARNTEAFF
TRBV12-3/TRBV12-4,TRBJ1-1,CASSLAGVNTEAFF
TRBV2,TRBJ1-6,CASTPRTGGESPLHF
TRBV6-5,TRBJ2-5,CASRSQGGETQYF
TRBV7-9,TRBJ2-5,CASSLDLLETQYF
TRBV5-1,TRBJ2-7,CASTPRGGSSYEQYF
TRBV20-1,TRBJ1-6,CSARKDGDSSYNSPLHF
TRBV11-2,TRBJ2-5,CASSATRGGPGETQYF
TRBV20-1,TRBJ1-4,CSARDLDEKLFF
TRBV20-1,TRBJ1-2,CSAAGDYGYTF
TRBV30,TRBJ1-5,CAWSLTRGLMDQPQHF
TRBV3-1,TRBJ2-1,CASSRTSGGLFSYNEQFF
TRBV30,TRBJ2-2,CAWSVANINTGELFF
TRBV4-1,TRBJ1-4,CASSSPRRGQGGEKLFF
TRBV24-1,TRBJ2-4,CATSDMDANIQYF
TRBV6-2/TRBV6-3,TRBJ1-1,CASTPLRRAGIEMNTEAFF
TRBV5-4,TRBJ1-1,CASSLEGAAGEAFF
TRBV6-2/TRBV6-3,TRBJ2-5,CASQTERGFGTQYF
TRBV12-3/TRBV12-4,TRBJ2-2,CANRQGTGELFF
TRBV7-3,TRBJ1-6,CASSPTGRGFGNSPLHF
TRBV5-1,TRBJ2-7,CASSLRDRSYEQYF
TRBV5-6,TRBJ2-4,CASSLWLAKNIQYF
TRBV30,TRBJ1-4,CAWTGDRNEKLFF
TRBV20-1,TRBJ1-5,CSARVGTGNQPQHF
TRBV15,TRBJ1-1,CATSPLDRGNTEAFF
TRBV29-1,TRBJ1-2,CSVGRGQTINYGYTF
TRBV15,TRBJ1-1,CATSIQDRGTEAFF
TRBV5-1,TRBJ2-1,CASSPSTSGGYNEQFF
TRBV11-2,TRBJ1-2,CASSFMMGGYTF
TRBV4-3,TRBJ1-1,CASSRRTGGDTEAFF